This T cell receptor (beta chain) was sequenced during a study of blood T cells in healthy people across ages. Study-level results: A strong correlation between TCR beta diversity and naive T cell percentage was seen.

As to this clonotype: The antigen is not known.

The individuals who served as donors were healthy Caucasians living in Russia, aged roughly 6 to 95. Trimming removed 1 base from V and 1 base from J, with 8 bases in between. The CDR3 length is 15 residues. Germline values: CDR1 SNHLY, CDR2 FYNNEI. PCR was performed a second time for roughly 7 to 12 cycles using a sample-barcoded 5' primer and a J-beta primer mix. One entry per CDR3 protein results from TCRdb running MiXCR on the 5' RACE reads. The profile shows about 510,000 distinct CDR3 sequences, about 25% of them singletons. The same sample was also studied in work on T cells of mothers and their children. That investigation notes: A few healthy Caucasian mothers and their six children were the donors. The effect of thymic selection on TCR recombination output is similar between related and unrelated pairs.

The receptor comes from a boy aged 2-9 years in good health. The chain recombines TRBV2 with TRBJ1-5; the D gene is possibly TRBD1 (5 bases). The sequenced sample consisted of blood. Here the CDR3 reads CASSEGGDSNQPQHF. The CDR3 coding sequence is TGTGCCAGCAGTGAAGGCGGGGACAGCAATCAGCCCCAGCATTTT.